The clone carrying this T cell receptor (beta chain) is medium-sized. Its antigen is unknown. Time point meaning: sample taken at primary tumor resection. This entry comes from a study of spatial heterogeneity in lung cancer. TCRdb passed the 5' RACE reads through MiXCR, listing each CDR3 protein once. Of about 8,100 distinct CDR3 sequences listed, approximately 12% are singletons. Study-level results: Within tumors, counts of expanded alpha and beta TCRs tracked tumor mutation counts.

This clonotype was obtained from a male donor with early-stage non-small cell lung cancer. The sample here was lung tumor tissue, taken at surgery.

The DNA of the CDR3 is TGCGCCAGCAGCCAAGAAGTAACTAGCGGGATCTTGGAGACCCAGTACTTC. It codes for CASSQEVTSGILETQYF. This sequence joins TRBV4-3 and TRBJ2-5; 10 bases align to TRBD2. Germline V CDR1 and CDR2: LGHNA, YSLEER. J was trimmed by 5 bases and V by 0 bases; bases with no gene match: 9. The CDR3 has 17 amino acids.